These 18 T cell receptor beta chains came from one sample sequenced in a study of identical twins. TCRdb reprocessed the 5' RACE reads with MiXCR, giving one entry per CDR3 protein. In the table there are approximately 630,000 distinct CDR3 sequences, about 7.6% of which are singletons. These same data were also listed under a study on yellow fever vaccine responses in identical twins.

Sequences were obtained from PBMCs. The source of these receptors is a woman aged 18 to 35 in good health.

J is TRBJ1-2 and V is TRBV20-1; TRBD1 matches at 12 bases. The V and J ends lost 2 bases and 6 bases, in that order; junction bases with no gene match: 10. The CDR3 extends over 16 amino acids. Germline-derived CDR1 and CDR2 are DFQATT and SNEGSKA (reference sequence). The CDR3 loop reads CSARWDRGRGWNGYTF. CDR3 nucleotides: TGCAGTGCTAGATGGGACAGGGGGCGCGGTTGGAATGGCTACACCTTC.

Here the CDR3 DNA reads TGTGCCAGCAGTCCCGACAGGGGGCTAAACATTCAGTACTTC. The encoded protein is CASSPDRGLNIQYF. This chain links TRBV27 with TRBJ2-4; 10 bases map to TRBD1. The germline V gene encodes CDR1 MNHEY and CDR2 SMNVEV (reference sequence). With V trimmed by 5 bases and J by 6 bases, 4 bases remained unmatched. CDR3 length: 14 residues.

In its sample, this clonotype was seen many times. The J gene is TRBJ1-1, the V gene TRBV28; D gene ambiguous. Trimming removed 6 bases from V and 4 bases from J, with 12 bases in between. The CDR3 has 13 residues. Germline CDR1 is MDHEN and CDR2 is SYDVKM. The CDR3 sequence: CASRRSYGTEAFF. Here the CDR3 DNA reads TGTGCCAGCAGGAGGTCATATGGCACTGAAGCTTTCTTT.

The sample holds many counts of this clonotype. The chain joins TRBV10-3 to TRBJ1-4; 7 positions agree with TRBD1. The CDR3 extends over 13 amino acids. J gave up 6 bases and V 10 bases, and 8 bases lay outside the gene matches. CDR1 and CDR2 (germline): ENHRY, SYGVKD. DNA of the CDR3: TGTGCCAGCCGACAGGGAGTAGATGAAAAACTGTTTTTT. Translation gives CASRQGVDEKLFF.

This clonotype was detected many times. The V and J genes are TRBV3-1 and TRBJ2-6; D gene ambiguous. Trimming shortened V by 4 bases and J by 1 base, and 8 bases separated the two germline ends. The CDR3 loop spans 15 amino acids. The V gene's germline CDR1 is LGHDT and CDR2 YNNKEL (reference sequence). The CDR3 DNA sequence: TGTGCCAGCAGCCGAGAAGGATCTGGGGCCAACGTCCTGACTTTC. This translates into CASSREGSGANVLTF.

This chain connects TRBV27 to TRBJ1-5, with D unresolved. The CDR3 spans 12 residues. Trimming took off 4 bases at V and 3 bases at J, with 4 bases between the two ends. Germline assignment: CDR1 MNHEY and CDR2 SMNVEV (reference sequence). The CDR3 region is CASSSYNQPQHF. The CDR3, as DNA: TGTGCCAGCAGTTCTTACAATCAGCCCCAGCATTTT.

This clonotype was seen a handful of times. J is TRBJ1-1 and V is TRBV2; possibly TRBD1 for D (6 bases). The V end lost 7 bases, the J end lost 2 bases, and 14 bases lay between the germline ends. The CDR3 sequence is 14 residues long. Germline V lookup: CDR1 SNHLY, CDR2 FYNNEI. CDR3 residues: CASKKTGTNTEAFF. In DNA, the CDR3 is TGTGCCAGCAAGAAGACAGGAACCAACACTGAAGCTTTCTTT.

The rearrangement links TRBV7-6 to TRBJ2-3; possible D gene TRBD2, 6 bases. This CDR3 comprises 13 residues. Germline V gene data show CDR1 as SGHVS and CDR2 as FNYEAQ. Trimming removed 2 bases at V and 6 bases at J, with 9 bases between. The CDR3 DNA reads TGTGCCAGCAGCTTAAACCTAGCGGATACGCAGTATTTT. Amino acid sequence: CASSLNLADTQYF.

This clonotype was seen a handful of times. The V and J genes are TRBV5-4 and TRBJ1-2; D unclear. The CDR3 spans 14 residues. Trimming left V 2 bases short and J 2 bases short, with 10 bases between. CDR1 is SGHNT and CDR2 is YYREEE in the germline V gene (reference sequence). The CDR3 bases are TGTGCCAGCAGCTTCGGTGCAGAAAACTATGGCTACACCTTC. Residues: CASSFGAENYGYTF.

This clonotype was detected a few times. The rearrangement joins TRBV15 to TRBJ1-2, with TRBD1 identical over 7 bases. The CDR3 runs 15 residues. CDR1 and CDR2 from the germline V gene are LNHNV and YYDKDF (reference sequence). V lost 0 bases to trimming and J lost 3 bases; unmatched junction nucleotides: 4. CDR3 in amino acids: CATSRDLQGDYGYTF. The CDR3 DNA is TGTGCCACCAGCAGAGATCTGCAGGGGGACTATGGCTACACCTTC. The whole variable domain, remainder taken from reference TRBV15 and TRBJ1-2, is DAMVIQNPRYQVTQFGKPVTLSCSQTLNHNVMYWYQQKSSQAPKLLFHYYDKDFNNEADTPDNFQSRRPNTSFCFLDIRSPGLGDTAMYLCATSRDLQGDYGYTFGSGTRLTVV.

This clonotype was picked up many times. The chain uses TRBV29-1 and TRBJ2-5; the D gene could be TRBD1 or TRBD2 (6 bases each). Germline CDR1 is SQVTM and CDR2 is ANQGSEA. This CDR3 contains 13 residues. Trimming pared 8 bases from V and 5 bases from J, leaving 18 bases between. As DNA, the CDR3 is TGCAGCTCCCTCTGGGGGGCGGGGGAGACCCAGTACTTC. It is translated as CSSLWGAGETQYF.

This clonotype was recorded many times. V and J are TRBV6-2 or TRBV6-3 and TRBJ2-2; D perhaps matches TRBD2 (6 bases). Germline values: CDR1 MNHEY, CDR2 SVGEGT. The CDR3 runs to 13 residues. Trimming removed 8 bases from V and 2 bases from J, with 9 bases in between. CDR3 nucleotide sequence: TGTGCCAGCGGGGACTCTAACACCGGGGAGCTGTTTTTT. Translated: CASGDSNTGELFF.

The table lists this clonotype with a few counts. The CDR3 sequence: CASSIGQWNTEAFF. The CDR3 DNA reads as TGTGCCAGCAGCATCGGACAGTGGAACACTGAAGCTTTCTTT. V is TRBV11-2 and J is TRBJ1-1; tentative D call: TRBD1 (6 bases). The CDR3 is made up of 14 amino acids. Trimming removed 5 bases from V and 1 base from J, with 11 bases in between. Germline V gives CDR1 SGHAT, CDR2 FQNNGV. Full variable domain (remainder filled in from reference TRBV11-2 and TRBJ1-1): EAGVAQSPRYKIIEKRQSVAFWCNPISGHATLYWYQQILGQGPKLLIQFQNNGVVDDSQLPKDRFSAERLKGVDSTLKIQPAKLEDSAVYLCASSIGQWNTEAFFGQGTRLTVV.

The J gene is TRBJ2-7, the V gene TRBV20-1; 7 bases align to TRBD1. The V and J ends lost 2 bases and 3 bases, in that order; junction bases with no gene match: 7. The CDR3 is made up of 14 amino acids. Germline V gene data show CDR1 as DFQATT and CDR2 as SNEGSKA (reference sequence). The CDR3 protein is CSARLYRGHYEQYV. The CDR3 DNA sequence: TGCAGTGCTAGATTGTACAGGGGACACTACGAGCAGTACGTC.

This clonotype was counted ten times or more. The V and J genes are TRBV20-1 and TRBJ2-5, with D perhaps TRBD2 (7 bases). The CDR3 contains 16 residues. In germline, CDR1 is DFQATT, CDR2 SNEGSKA (reference sequence). Trimming took off 5 bases at V and 0 bases at J, with 19 bases between the two ends. The CDR3 reads CSAQAGAVKYQETQYF. CDR3 bases: TGCAGTGCTCAGGCGGGGGCGGTTAAGTACCAAGAGACCCAGTACTTC.

In this sample, this clonotype turned up a few times. This chain joins TRBV10-3 and TRBJ2-5; 7 bases are shared with TRBD2. Germline lookup yields CDR1 ENHRY and CDR2 SYGVKD. There are 15 residues in the CDR3. V lost 4 bases to trimming and J lost 3 bases; unmatched junction nucleotides: 8. The DNA for the CDR3 is TGTGCCATCAGTGTCGGGGGGAGGGCCGAAGAGACCCAGTACTTC. As protein: CAISVGGRAEETQYF.

The table lists this clonotype with many counts. The chain uses TRBV28 and TRBJ2-1; 12 nucleotides align to TRBD1. The CDR3 consists of 14 residues. The germline V gene has CDR1 MDHEN and CDR2 SYDVKM. With V trimmed by 6 bases and J by 7 bases, 4 bases remained unmatched. CDR3 in DNA: TGTGCCAGCAGCCGGGACAGGGGGCTAAATGAGCAGTTCTTC. Its translation is CASSRDRGLNEQFF.

Notes on this clonotype: This clone may be a read error of a much larger clone one base away. Since no conserved phenylalanine or tryptophan closes the CDR3, a read error is the likely cause. This rearrangement joins TRBV6-6 to TRBJ2-7; TRBD2 is a possible D gene (5 bases). The CDR3 spans 13 residues. Deletions cut 0 bases from V and 3 bases from J, with 6 bases between. CDR1 is MNHNY and CDR2 is SVGAGI in the germline V gene (reference sequence). The CDR3 sequence is CASSYSRDYEQYY. CDR3 DNA: TGTGCCAGCAGTTACTCGAGGGACTACGAGCAGTACTAC.